The 8 T cell receptor beta chains listed next were all sequenced from one sample in a study of blood T cells in healthy people across ages (dated by TCRdb to between 2014 and 2017). Preparation of the library involved 5' RACE. The sequencing machine was an Illumina HiSeq 2500. A second PCR of about 6 to 12 cycles was performed with a sample-barcoded 5' primer and a J-beta primer mix. TCRdb reprocessing: public reads trimmed at Q25 with fastp, clones called with MiXCR, in-frame beta chains kept. Rows merge per CDR3 protein into single entries with the most common DNA and genes. The sample table contains roughly 860,000 distinct CDR3 sequences; only one count was recorded for 62% of them. Roughly 26% of the sample comes from the top ten. Sample: blood. All receptors come from a man aged 25 to 40 in good health.

This clonotype was counted once. J is TRBJ2-4 and V is TRBV29-1; 8 bases map to TRBD2. The end of the DNA fits TRBJ2-5 better, so the J call may be wrong. The CDR3 has 16 residues. Germline CDR1 and CDR2: SQVTM and ANQGSEA. For the CDR3, the DNA is TGCAGCGTTGAAGAACCGGGAGGGGGTGGACTTGTGACCCAGTACTTC. The encoded protein is CSVEEPGGGGLVTQYF.

This clonotype was detected only a few times. The V call is TRBV7-2, the J call TRBJ2-1, with 9 nucleotides matching TRBD1. The germline CDR1 and CDR2 sequences are SGHTA and FQGNSA. V dropped 1 base and J dropped 9; count of bases not matched to a gene: 4. The CDR3 covers 14 residues. CDR3 loop: CASSLGDRASEQFF. As DNA, the CDR3 is TGTGCCAGCAGCTTAGGGGACAGGGCATCTGAGCAGTTCTTC. Full variable domain (rest looked up from reference TRBV7-2 and TRBJ2-1): GAGVSQSPSNKVTEKGKDVELRCDPISGHTALYWYRQSLGQGLEFLIYFQGNSAPDKSGLPSDRFSAERTGGSVSTLTIQRTQQEDSAVYLCASSLGDRASEQFFGPGTRLTVL.

The chain carries TRBV14 and TRBJ1-2, with 8 bases lining up with TRBD1. The V and J ends lost 1 base and 6 bases, in that order; junction bases with no gene match: 7. Germline V CDR1 and CDR2: SGHDN, FVKESK. The CDR3 consists of 15 residues. The chain's CDR3 is CASSQALTGADGYTF. CDR3 in DNA: TGTGCCAGCAGCCAAGCCCTGACAGGGGCAGATGGCTACACCTTC.

This clonotype was detected only once. The chain has TRBV2 and TRBJ2-1, with TRBD1 matching over 8 bases. Germline V gives CDR1 SNHLY, CDR2 FYNNEI. With 7 bases clipped from V and 3 bases from J, the junction kept 8 bases outside the gene matches. CDR3 length: 15 residues. CDR3 amino acids: CASKDRAENYNEQFF. For the CDR3, the DNA is TGTGCCAGCAAGGACAGGGCGGAGAACTACAATGAGCAGTTCTTC.

This sequence joins TRBV29-1 and TRBJ2-1; 9 positions agree with TRBD2. Per germline, CDR1 SQVTM and CDR2 ANQGSEA. This CDR3 spans 13 amino acids. V lost 7 bases and J lost 8; bases outside the gene matches: 9. CDR3 loop: CSALAGTLDEQFF. The CDR3 bases are TGCAGCGCTCTAGCGGGGACCCTCGATGAGCAGTTCTTC.

This clonotype was detected once. The rearrangement uses TRBV6-6 and TRBJ1-6; 7 bases line up with TRBD1. The germline V gene has CDR1 MNHNY and CDR2 SVGAGI (reference sequence). With 10 bases clipped from V and 5 bases from J, the junction kept 5 bases outside the gene matches. The CDR3 consists of 13 residues. CDR3 nucleotide sequence: TGTGCCATCAGACAGGGTAATAATTCACCCCTCCACTTT. The encoded protein is CAIRQGNNSPLHF.

The chain couples TRBV29-1 to TRBJ2-4, with a tentative D call TRBD2 (6 bases). Matching the DNA end better, TRBJ2-7 makes the J call doubtful. Germline V gene lookup returns CDR1 SQVTM and CDR2 ANQGSEA. The CDR3 loop spans 12 amino acids. The CDR3 DNA is TGCAGCGTTGAAGAGGGGGGTTACGAGCAGTACTTC. Translation gives CSVEEGGYEQYF.

J is TRBJ2-7 and V is TRBV6-6; TRBD1 agrees at 9 bases. The J call is uncertain, as TRBJ2-5 better fits the DNA end. Per the germline V gene, CDR1 is MNHNY and CDR2 is SVGAGI (reference sequence). The CDR3 runs to 14 residues. The DNA for the CDR3 is TGTGCCAGCAGCCTCACCGGGACAGGGGAGACCCAGTACTTC. This gives the protein CASSLTGTGETQYF.